The subject of this entry is one T cell receptor beta chain. Its specificity is not known. This entry is derived from a study of T cell responses to AZD1222 COVID-19 vaccine. Study-level information: Second-dose intervals near 4 or 12 weeks were combined. Study findings and constraints: Vaccine-related CD4 TCRs covered spike, predominating at 160-218 and 743-854. The study found Spike-specific TCR breadth and depth rose after two AZD1222 doses. All repertoire sampling was performed exclusively after the peak T cell response.

Between the trimmed V and J ends, which lost 6 bases and 2 bases, there was a span of 13 bases. Germline lookup yields CDR1 SGHTA and CDR2 FQGNSA. This CDR3 is 14 amino acids long. Here immunoSEQ multiplex PCR was the method, and the copy in TCRdb shows in-frame clones only, minus some. The repertoire holds fewer than 300,000 clones, with over 90% as singletons. The chain is built from TRBV7-2 and TRBJ1-1; D is unresolved. The TCR sequence derives from an adult in good health. The specimen was peripheral blood, collected on day 0 of AZD1222 vaccination. CDR3 bases: TGTGCCAGCAGTTTTGTGGCGCCTAACACTGAAGCTTTCTTT. Translated: CASSFVAPNTEAFF.